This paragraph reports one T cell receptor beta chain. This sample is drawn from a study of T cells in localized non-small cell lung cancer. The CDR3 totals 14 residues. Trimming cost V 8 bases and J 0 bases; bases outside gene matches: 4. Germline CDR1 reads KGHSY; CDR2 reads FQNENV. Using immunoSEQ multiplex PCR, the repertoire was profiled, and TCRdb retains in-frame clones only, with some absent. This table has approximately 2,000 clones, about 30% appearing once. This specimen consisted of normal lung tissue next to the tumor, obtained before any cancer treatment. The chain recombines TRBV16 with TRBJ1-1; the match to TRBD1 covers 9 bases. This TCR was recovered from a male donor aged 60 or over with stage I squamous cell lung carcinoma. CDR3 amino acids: CASRDRALNTEAFF. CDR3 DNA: TGTGCCAGCCGGGACAGGGCTCTGAACACTGAAGCTTTCTTT.